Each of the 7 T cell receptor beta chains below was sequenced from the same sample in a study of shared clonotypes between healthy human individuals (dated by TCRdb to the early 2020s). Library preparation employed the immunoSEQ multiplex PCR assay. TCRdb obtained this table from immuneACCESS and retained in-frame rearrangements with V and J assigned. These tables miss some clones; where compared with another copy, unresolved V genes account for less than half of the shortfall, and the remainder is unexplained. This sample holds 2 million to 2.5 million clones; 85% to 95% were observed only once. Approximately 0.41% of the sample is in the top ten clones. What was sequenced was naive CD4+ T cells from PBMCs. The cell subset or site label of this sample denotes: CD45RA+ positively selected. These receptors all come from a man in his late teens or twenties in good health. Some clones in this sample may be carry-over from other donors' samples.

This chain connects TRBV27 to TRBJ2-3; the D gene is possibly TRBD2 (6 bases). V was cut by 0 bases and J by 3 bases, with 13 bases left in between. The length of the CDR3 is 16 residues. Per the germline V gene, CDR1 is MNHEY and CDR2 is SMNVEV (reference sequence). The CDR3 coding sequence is TGTGCCAGCAGTTTATCGATTCGTGGGGGGACAGATACGCAGTATTTT. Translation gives CASSLSIRGGTDTQYF.

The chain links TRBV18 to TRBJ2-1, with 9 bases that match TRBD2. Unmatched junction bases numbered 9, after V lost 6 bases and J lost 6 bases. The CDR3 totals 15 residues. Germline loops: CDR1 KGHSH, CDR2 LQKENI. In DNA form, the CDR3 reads TGTGCCAGCTCCCAGGCGGGAGGGTCGGGCAATGAGCAGTTCTTC. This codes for CASSQAGGSGNEQFF.

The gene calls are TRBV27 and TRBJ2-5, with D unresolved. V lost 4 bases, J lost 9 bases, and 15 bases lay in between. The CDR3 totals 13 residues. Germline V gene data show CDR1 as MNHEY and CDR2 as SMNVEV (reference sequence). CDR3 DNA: TGTGCCAGCAGTTCCCCTGCCCAGATGGCCCAGTACTTC. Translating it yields CASSSPAQMAQYF.

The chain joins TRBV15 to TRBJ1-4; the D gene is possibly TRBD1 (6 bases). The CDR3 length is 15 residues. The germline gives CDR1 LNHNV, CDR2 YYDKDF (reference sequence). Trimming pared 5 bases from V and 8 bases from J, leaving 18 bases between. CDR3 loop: CATSGGSRLHEKLFF. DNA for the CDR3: TGTGCCACCAGCGGGGGCTCACGGTTACACGAAAAACTGTTTTTT.

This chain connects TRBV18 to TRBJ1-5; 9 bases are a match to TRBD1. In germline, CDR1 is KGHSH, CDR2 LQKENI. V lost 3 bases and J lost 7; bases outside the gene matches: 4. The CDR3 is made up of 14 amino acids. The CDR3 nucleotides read TGTGCCAGCTCACCCGGGACAGGGAAACAGCCCCAGCATTTT. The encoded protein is CASSPGTGKQPQHF.

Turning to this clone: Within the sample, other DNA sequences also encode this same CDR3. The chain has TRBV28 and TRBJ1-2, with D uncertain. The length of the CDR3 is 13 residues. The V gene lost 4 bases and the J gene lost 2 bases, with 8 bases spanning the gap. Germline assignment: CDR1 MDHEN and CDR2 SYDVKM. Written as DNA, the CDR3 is TGTGCCAGCAGTTCGACTTTAAACTATGGCTACACCTTC. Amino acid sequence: CASSSTLNYGYTF.

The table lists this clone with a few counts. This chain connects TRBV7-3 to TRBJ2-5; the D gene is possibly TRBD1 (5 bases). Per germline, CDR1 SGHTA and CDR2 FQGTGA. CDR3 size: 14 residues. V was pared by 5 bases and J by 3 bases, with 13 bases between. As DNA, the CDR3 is TGTGCCAGCAGCCTAATGGGGCAGAAAGAGACCCAGTACTTC. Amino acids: CASSLMGQKETQYF.